The clone carrying this TCR beta chain was found a few times. Its specificity is unknown. Template-switching 5'RACE yielded the TCR cDNA; a universal primer site and UMIs were added in the process. TCRdb re-called the 5' RACE reads through MiXCR, storing one row per CDR3 protein. This sample yields about 240,000 distinct CDR3 sequences, of which around 7% are seen a single time; about 0.85% belongs to the top ten. The sample is drawn from a study of T cells after yellow fever vaccination. Points from the study as a whole: A weaker secondary response peaked on day 5, the primary on day 15. Abundant bulk-population clonotypes could contaminate the FACS-sorted repertoires. Detected again after the booster were most primary-vaccination clones, at about 96% CD4 and 88% CD8.

Losses at the gene ends were 10 bases for V and 1 base for J; bases not matched to a gene: 6. The CDR3 consists of 13 residues. Germline CDR1 and CDR2: SGHTA and FQGNSA. This TCR was recovered from a man between 25 and 39 years old who received the YFV17D yellow fever vaccine. J is TRBJ2-5 and V is TRBV7-2; the match to TRBD2 covers 7 bases. Sequencing was performed on CD4+ T cells sorted from PBMCs, taken 15 days after the yellow fever booster vaccination. CDR3 residues: CATKREPQETQYF. The CDR3 bases are TGTGCCACCAAGCGGGAACCCCAAGAGACCCAGTACTTC.